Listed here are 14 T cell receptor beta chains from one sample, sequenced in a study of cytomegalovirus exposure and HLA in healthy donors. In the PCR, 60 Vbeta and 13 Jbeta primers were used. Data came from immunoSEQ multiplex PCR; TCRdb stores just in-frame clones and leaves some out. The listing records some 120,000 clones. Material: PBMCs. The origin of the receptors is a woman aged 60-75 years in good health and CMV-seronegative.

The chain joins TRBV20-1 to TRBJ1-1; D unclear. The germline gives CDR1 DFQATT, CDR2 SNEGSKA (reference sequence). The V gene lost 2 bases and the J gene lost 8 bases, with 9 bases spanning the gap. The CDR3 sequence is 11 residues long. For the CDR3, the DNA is TGCAGTGCTAGATTAGATAGCGAAGCTTTCTTT. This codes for CSARLDSEAFF.

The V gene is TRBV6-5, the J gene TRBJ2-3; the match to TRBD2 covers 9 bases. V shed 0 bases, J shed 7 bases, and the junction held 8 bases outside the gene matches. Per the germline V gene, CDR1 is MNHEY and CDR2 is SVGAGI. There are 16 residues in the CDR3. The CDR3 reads CASSYSQRGDQNTQYF. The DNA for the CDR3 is TGTGCCAGCAGTTACTCGCAGCGGGGGGACCAAAATACGCAGTATTTT.

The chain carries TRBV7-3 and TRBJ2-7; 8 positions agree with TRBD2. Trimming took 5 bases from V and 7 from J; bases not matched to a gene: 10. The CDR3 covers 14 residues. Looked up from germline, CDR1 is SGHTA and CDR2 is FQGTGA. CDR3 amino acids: CASSQTSGGGEQYF. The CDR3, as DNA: TGTGCCAGCAGCCAAACTAGCGGCGGGGGGGAGCAGTACTTC.

The CDR3 sequence: CASSESQAGVETQYF. The CDR3 DNA follows: TGCGCCAGCAGTGAGTCTCAAGCGGGGGTAGAGACCCAGTACTTC. The V call is TRBV10-1, the J call TRBJ2-5; 8 bases line up with TRBD2. Germline CDR1 and CDR2: WNHNN and SYGVQD (reference sequence). With V trimmed by 0 bases and J by 4 bases, 4 bases remained unmatched. CDR3 size: 15 residues.

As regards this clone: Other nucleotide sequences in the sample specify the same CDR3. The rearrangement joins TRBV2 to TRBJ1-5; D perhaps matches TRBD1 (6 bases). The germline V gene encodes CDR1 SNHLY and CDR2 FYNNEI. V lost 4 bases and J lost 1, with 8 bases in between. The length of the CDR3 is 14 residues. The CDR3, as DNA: TGTGCCAGCAGTGGGGGGCACAGCAATCAGCCCCAGCATTTT. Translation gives CASSGGHSNQPQHF.

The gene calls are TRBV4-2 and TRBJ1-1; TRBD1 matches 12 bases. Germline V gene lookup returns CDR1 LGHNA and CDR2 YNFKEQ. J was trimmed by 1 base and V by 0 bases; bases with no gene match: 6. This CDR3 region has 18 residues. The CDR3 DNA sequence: TGTGCCAGCAGCCAAGATCCGGGACAGGGGGCCTCGAACACTGAAGCTTTCTTT. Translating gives CASSQDPGQGASNTEAFF.

The CDR3 region is CASSLAGRETYTGELFF. DNA for the CDR3: TGCGCCAGCAGCCTAGCAGGGCGGGAAACGTACACCGGGGAGCTGTTTTTT. The genes are TRBV4-1 and TRBJ2-2; possibly TRBD2 for D (6 bases). Trimming stripped 4 bases from V and 3 bases from J, with 18 bases between. The CDR3 is 17 amino acids. Germline CDR1 MGHRA, CDR2 YSYEKL.

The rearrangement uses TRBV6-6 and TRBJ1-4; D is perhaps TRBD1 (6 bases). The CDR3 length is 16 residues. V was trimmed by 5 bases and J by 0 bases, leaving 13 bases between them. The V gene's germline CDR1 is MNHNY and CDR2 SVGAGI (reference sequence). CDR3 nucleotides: TGTGCCAGCAGTCCCTCAGGGGCGGCAACTAATGAAAAACTGTTTTTT. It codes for CASSPSGAATNEKLFF.

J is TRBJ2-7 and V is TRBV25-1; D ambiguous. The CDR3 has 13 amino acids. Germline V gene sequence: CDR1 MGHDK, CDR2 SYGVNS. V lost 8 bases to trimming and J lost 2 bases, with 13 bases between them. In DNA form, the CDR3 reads TGTGCCAGCGGCTGGCCAGAGGCCTACGAGCAGTACTTC. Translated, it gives CASGWPEAYEQYF.

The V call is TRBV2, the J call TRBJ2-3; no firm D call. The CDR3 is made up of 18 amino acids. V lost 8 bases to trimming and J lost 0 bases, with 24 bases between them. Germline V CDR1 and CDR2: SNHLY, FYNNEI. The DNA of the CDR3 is TGTGCCAGCCGCCCCCTTAATATGTGGGCCCTAAGCACAGATACGCAGTATTTT. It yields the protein CASRPLNMWALSTDTQYF.

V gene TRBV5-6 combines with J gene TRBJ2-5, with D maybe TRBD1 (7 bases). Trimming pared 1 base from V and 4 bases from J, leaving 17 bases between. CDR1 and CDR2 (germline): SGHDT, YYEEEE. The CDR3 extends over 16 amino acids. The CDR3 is CASSLTGDRPGETQYF. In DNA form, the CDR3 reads TGTGCCAGCAGCTTGACGGGGGACAGACCAGGAGAGACCCAGTACTTC.

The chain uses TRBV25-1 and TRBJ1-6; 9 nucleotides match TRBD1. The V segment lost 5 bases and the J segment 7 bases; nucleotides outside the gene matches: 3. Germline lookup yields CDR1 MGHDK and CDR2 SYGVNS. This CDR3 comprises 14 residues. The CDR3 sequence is CASSLGQGNSPLHF. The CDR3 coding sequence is TGTGCCAGCAGTCTTGGACAGGGGAATTCACCCCTCCACTTT. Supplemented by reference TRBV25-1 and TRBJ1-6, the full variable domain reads EADIYQTPRYLVIGTGKKITLECSQTMGHDKMYWYQQDPGMELHLIHYSYGVNSTEKGDLSSESTVSRIRTEHFPLTLESARPSHTSQYLCASSLGQGNSPLHFGNGTRLTVT.

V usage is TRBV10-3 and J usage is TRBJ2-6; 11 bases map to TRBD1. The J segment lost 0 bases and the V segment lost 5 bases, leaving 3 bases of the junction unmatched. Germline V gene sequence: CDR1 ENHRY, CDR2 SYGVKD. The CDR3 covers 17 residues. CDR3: CAISWDRGNSGANVLTF. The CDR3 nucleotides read TGTGCCATCAGTTGGGACAGGGGGAACTCTGGGGCCAACGTCCTGACTTTC.

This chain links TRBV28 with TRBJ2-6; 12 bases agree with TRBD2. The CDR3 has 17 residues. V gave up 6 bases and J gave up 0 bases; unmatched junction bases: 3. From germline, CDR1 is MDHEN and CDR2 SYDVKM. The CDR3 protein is CASSGLAGSSGANVLTF. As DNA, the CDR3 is TGTGCCAGCAGCGGACTAGCGGGGTCCTCTGGGGCCAACGTCCTGACTTTC.